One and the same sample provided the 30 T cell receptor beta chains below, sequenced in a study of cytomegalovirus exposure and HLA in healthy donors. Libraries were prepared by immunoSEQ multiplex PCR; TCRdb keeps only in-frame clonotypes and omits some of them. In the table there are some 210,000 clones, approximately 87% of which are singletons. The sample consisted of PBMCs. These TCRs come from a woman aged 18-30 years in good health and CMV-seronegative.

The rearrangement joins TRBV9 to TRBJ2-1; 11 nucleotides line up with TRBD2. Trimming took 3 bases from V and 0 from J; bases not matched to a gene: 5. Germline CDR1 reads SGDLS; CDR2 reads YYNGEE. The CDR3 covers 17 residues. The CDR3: CASSAPTSGASYNEQFF. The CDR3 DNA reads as TGTGCCAGCAGCGCTCCGACTAGCGGGGCCTCCTACAATGAGCAGTTCTTC. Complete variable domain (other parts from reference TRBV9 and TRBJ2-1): DSGVTQTPKHLITATGQRVTLRCSPRSGDLSVYWYQQSLDQGLQFLIQYYNGEERAKGNILERFSAQQFPDLHSELNLSSLELGDSALYFCASSAPTSGASYNEQFFGPGTRLTVL.

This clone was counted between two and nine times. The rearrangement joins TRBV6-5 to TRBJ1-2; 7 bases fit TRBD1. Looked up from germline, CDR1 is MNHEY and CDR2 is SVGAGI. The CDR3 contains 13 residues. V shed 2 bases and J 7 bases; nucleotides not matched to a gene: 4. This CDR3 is CASSYEGGGGYTF. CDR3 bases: TGTGCCAGCAGTTACGAAGGGGGCGGTGGCTACACCTTC.

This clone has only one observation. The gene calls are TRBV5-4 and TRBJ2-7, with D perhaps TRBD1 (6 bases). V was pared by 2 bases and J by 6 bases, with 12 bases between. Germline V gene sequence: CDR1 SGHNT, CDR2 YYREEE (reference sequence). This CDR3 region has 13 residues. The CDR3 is CASSFQGSSEQYF. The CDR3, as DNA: TGTGCCAGCAGCTTCCAGGGGAGTAGCGAGCAGTACTTC.

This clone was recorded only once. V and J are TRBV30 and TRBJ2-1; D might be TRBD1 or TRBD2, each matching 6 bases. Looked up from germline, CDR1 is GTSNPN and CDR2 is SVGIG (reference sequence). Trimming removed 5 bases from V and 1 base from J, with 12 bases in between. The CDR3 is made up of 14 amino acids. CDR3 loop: CAWSRGPSYNEQFF. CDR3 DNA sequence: TGTGCCTGGTCCCGGGGGCCTTCCTACAATGAGCAGTTCTTC.

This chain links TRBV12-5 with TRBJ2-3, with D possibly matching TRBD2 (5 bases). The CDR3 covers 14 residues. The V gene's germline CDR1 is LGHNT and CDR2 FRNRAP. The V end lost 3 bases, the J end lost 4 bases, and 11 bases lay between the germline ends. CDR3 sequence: CASGFYPRADTQYF. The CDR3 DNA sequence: TGTGCTAGTGGTTTTTATCCGCGGGCAGATACGCAGTATTTT. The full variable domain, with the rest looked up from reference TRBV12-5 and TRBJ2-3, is DARVTQTPRHKVTEMGQEVTMRCQPILGHNTVFWYRQTMMQGLELLAYFRNRAPLDDSGMPKDRFSAEMPDATLATLKIQPSEPRDSAVYFCASGFYPRADTQYFGPGTRLTVL.

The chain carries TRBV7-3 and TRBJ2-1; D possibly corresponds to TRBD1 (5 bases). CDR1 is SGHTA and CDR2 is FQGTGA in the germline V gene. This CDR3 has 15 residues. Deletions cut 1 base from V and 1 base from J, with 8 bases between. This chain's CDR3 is CASSLSQGSYNEQFF. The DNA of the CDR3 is TGTGCCAGCAGCTTAAGCCAGGGATCCTACAATGAGCAGTTCTTC.

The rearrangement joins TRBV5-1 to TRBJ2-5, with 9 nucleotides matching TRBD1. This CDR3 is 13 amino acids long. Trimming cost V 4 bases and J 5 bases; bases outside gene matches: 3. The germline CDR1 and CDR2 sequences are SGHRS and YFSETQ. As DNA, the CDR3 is TGCGCCAGCAGCCGACAGGGGGAGGAGACCCAGTACTTC. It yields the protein CASSRQGEETQYF.

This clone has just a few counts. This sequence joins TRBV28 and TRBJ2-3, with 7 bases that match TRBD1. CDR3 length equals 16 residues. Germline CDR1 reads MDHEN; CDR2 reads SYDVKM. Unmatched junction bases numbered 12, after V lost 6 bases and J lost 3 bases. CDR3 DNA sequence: TGTGCCAGCAGCCAAAACGGACAGGCCATAACAGATACGCAGTATTTT. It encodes CASSQNGQAITDTQYF.

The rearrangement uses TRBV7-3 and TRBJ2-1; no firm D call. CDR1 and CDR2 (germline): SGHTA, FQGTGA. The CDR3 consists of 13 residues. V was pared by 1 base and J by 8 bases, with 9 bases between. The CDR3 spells CASSLNSFDEQFF. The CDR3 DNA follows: TGTGCCAGCAGCTTAAACTCCTTCGATGAGCAGTTCTTC.

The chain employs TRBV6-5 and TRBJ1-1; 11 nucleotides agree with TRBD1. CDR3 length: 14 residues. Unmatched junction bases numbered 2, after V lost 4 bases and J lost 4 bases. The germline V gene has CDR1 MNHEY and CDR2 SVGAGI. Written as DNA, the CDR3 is TGTGCCAGCAGTTCGGACAGGGGGCGCACTGAAGCTTTCTTT. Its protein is CASSSDRGRTEAFF.

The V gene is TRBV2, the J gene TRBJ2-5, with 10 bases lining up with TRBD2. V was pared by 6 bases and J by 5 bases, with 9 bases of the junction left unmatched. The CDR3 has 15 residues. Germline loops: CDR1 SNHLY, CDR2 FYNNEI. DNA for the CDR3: TGTGCCAGCAGCCAGACTAGCGGGCGGGGGGAGACCCAGTACTTC. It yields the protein CASSQTSGRGETQYF.

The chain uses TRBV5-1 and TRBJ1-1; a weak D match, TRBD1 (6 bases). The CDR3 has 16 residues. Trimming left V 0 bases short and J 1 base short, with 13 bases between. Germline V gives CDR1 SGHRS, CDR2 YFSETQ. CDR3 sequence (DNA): TGCGCCAGCAGCTTGGGAGTGCGACAGGCGAACACTGAAGCTTTCTTT. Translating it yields CASSLGVRQANTEAFF.

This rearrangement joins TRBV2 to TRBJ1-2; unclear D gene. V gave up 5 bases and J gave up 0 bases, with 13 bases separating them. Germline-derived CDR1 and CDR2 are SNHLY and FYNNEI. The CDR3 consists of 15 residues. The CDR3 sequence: CASSRYGTTNYGYTF. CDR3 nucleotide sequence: TGTGCCAGCAGTAGGTACGGCACAACTAACTATGGCTACACCTTC.

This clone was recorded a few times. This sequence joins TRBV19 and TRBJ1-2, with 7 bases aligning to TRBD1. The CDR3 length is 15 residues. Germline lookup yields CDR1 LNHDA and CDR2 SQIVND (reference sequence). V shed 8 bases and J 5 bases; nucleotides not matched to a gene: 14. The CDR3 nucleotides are TGTGCCAGTGCTCCCCTGGGAGGGGGCGGGTATGGCTACACCTTC. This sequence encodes CASAPLGGGGYGYTF.

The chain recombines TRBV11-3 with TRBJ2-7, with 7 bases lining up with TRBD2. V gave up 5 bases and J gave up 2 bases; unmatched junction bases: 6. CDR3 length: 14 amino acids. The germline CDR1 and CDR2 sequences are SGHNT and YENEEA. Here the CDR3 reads CASSRLAVAYEQYF. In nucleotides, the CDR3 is TGTGCCAGCAGCCGACTAGCCGTCGCCTACGAGCAGTACTTC.

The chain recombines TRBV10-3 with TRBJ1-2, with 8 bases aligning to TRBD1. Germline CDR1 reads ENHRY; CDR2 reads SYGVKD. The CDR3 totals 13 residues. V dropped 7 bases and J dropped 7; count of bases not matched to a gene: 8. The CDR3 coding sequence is TGTGCCATCACCCCCATTGACAGGGGTGGCTACACCTTC. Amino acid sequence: CAITPIDRGGYTF.

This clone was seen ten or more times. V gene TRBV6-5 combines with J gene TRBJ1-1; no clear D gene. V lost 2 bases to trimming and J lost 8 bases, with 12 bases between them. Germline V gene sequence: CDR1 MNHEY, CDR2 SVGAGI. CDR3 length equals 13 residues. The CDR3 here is CASSYGEGLEAFF. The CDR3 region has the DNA TGTGCCAGCAGTTACGGGGAGGGCCTAGAAGCTTTCTTT.

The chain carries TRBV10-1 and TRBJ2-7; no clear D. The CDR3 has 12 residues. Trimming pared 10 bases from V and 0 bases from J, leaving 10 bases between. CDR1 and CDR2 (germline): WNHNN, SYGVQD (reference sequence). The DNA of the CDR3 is TGCGCCACGGCTGGAAGCTCCTACGAGCAGTACTTC. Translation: CATAGSSYEQYF.

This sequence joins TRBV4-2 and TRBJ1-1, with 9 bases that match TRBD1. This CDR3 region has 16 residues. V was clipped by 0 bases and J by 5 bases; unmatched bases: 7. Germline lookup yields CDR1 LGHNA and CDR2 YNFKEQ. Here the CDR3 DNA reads TGTGCCAGCAGCCAAGATATACAGGGGGCAAGGACTGAAGCTTTCTTT. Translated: CASSQDIQGARTEAFF.

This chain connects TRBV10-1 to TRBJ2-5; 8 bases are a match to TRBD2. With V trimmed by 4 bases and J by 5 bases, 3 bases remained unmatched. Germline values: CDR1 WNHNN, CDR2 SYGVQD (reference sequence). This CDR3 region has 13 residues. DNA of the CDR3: TGCGCCAGCAGTGGTAGCGGGGTTGAGACCCAGTACTTC. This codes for CASSGSGVETQYF.

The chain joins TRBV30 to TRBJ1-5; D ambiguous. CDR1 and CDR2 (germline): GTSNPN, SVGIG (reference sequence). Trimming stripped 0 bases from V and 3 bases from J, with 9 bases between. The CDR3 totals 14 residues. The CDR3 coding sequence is TGTGCCTGGAGTGTACTATTGGACAATCAGCCCCAGCATTTT. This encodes CAWSVLLDNQPQHF.

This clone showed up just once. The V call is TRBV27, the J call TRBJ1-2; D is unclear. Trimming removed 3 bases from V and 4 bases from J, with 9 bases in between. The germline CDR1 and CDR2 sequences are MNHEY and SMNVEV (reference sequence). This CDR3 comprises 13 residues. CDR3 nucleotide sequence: TGTGCCAGCAGTTTCTCTAGCACCTATGGCTACACCTTC. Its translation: CASSFSSTYGYTF.

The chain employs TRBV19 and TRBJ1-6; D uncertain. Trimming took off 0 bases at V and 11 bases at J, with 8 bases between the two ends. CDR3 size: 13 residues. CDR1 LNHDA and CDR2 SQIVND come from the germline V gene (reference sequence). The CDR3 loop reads CASSIDGVTPLHF. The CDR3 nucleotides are TGTGCCAGTAGTATAGATGGGGTAACACCCCTCCACTTT.

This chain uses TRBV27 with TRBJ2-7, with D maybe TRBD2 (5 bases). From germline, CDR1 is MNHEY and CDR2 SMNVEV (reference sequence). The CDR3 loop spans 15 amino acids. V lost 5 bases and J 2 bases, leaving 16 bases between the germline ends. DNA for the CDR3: TGTGCCAGCAGTCCAAGCGGAACTTTTCCCTACGAGCAGTACTTC. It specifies CASSPSGTFPYEQYF.

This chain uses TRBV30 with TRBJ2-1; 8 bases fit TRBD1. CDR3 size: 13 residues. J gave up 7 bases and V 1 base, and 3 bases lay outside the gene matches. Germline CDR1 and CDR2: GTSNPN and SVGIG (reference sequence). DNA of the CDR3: TGTGCCTGGAGTGCGGACAGGGCGAATGAGCAGTTCTTC. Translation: CAWSADRANEQFF.

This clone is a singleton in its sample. CDR3 sequence reads: CASWGGAGNNEQFF. In DNA, the CDR3 is TGTGCCAGCTGGGGAGGGGCAGGGAACAATGAGCAGTTCTTC. The chain couples TRBV6-1 to TRBJ2-1; TRBD2 matches 7 bases. The CDR3 has 14 amino acids. Losses at the gene ends were 8 bases for V and 5 bases for J; bases not matched to a gene: 9. CDR1 and CDR2 from the germline V gene are MNHNS and SASEGT.

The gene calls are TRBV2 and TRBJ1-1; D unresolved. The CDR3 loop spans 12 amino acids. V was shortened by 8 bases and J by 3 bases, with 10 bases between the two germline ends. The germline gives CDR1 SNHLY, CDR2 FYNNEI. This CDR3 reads CASVWRDTEAFF. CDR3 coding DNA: TGTGCCAGCGTCTGGAGAGACACTGAAGCTTTCTTT.

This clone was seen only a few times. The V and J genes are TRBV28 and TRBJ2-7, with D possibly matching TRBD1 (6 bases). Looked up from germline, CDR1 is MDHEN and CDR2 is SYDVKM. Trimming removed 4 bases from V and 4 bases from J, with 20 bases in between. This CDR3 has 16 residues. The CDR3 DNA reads TGTGCCAGCAGTTCCCCCAGACAGGATCTTCGTTACGAGCAGTACTTC. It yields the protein CASSSPRQDLRYEQYF.

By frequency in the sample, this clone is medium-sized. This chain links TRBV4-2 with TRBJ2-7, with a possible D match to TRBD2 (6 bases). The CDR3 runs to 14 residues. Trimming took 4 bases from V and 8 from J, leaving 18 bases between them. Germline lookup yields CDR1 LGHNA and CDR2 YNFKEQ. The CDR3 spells CASSPGVETKKQYF. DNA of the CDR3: TGTGCCAGCAGCCCGGGGGTCGAGACTAAGAAGCAGTACTTC.

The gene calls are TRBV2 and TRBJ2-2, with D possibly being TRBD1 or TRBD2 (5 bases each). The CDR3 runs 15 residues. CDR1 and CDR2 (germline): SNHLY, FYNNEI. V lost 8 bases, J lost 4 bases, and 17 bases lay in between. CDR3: CASGDRVGGTGELFF. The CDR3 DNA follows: TGTGCCAGCGGGGACCGAGTAGGAGGCACCGGGGAGCTGTTTTTT.